This T cell receptor beta chain was recovered during a study of cytomegalovirus exposure and HLA in healthy donors. Points from the study as a whole: Further analysis, carried out later, found HLA-associated TCR beta chains more clonally expanded than equally common other chains.

CDR3 size: 15 residues. CDR1 MGHRA and CDR2 YSYEKL come from the germline V gene. The ends were cut back, 0 bases at V and 1 base at J, with 7 bases in the middle. Primers for the PCR totalled 60 Vbeta and 13 Jbeta. Using immunoSEQ multiplex PCR, the repertoire was profiled, and TCRdb retains in-frame clones only, with some absent. The sample has 95,000 to 100,000 clones, approximately 89% seen once. Details on this clone: The antigen remains undetermined.

This clonotype was sampled from a man younger than 40 in good health and CMV-seronegative. The chain couples TRBV4-1 to TRBJ1-5; D gene uncertain. What was sequenced was PBMCs. This CDR3 reads CASSQESHSNQPQHF. The CDR3 region has the DNA TGCGCCAGCAGCCAAGAAAGCCACAGCAATCAGCCCCAGCATTTT.